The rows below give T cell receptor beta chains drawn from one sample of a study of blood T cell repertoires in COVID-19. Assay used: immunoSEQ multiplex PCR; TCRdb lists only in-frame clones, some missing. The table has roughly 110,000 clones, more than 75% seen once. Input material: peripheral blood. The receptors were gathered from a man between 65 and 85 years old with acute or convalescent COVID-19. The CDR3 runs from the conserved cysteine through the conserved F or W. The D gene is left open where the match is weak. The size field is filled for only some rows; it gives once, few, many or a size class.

CASSIGTGNSPLHF TGTGCCAGCAGCATCGGGACTGGCAATTCACCCCTCCACTTT TRBJ1-6 TRBV14 - -
CASSEALRTLNQPQHF TGTGCCAGCAGTGAAGCGCTGCGGACTCTCAATCAGCCCCAGCATTTT TRBJ1-5 TRBV6-1 once -
CASSLEQGGNSPLHF TGTGCCAGCAGCTTAGAACAGGGGGGCAATTCACCCCTCCACTTT TRBJ1-6 TRBV7-2 - TRBD1
CASSLGALGNEQFF TGCGCCAGCAGCTTGGGGGCCCTCGGCAATGAGCAGTTCTTC TRBJ2-1 TRBV5-1 - -
CASSRTGGEGTDTQYF TGCGCCAGCAGCAGGACAGGGGGCGAGGGCACAGATACGCAGTATTTT TRBJ2-3 TRBV5-1 - TRBD1
CASRGQGIGYTF TGTGCCAGCAGGGGACAGGGAATAGGCTACACCTTC TRBJ1-2 TRBV6-5 - TRBD1
CASSFGQSRYGYTF TGTGCCAGCAGCTTCGGACAGTCGCGCTATGGCTACACCTTC TRBJ1-2 TRBV5-6 - -
CASSTNTGGAREKLFF TGTGCCAGCAGCACAAATACAGGGGGCGCGCGTGAAAAACTGTTTTTT TRBJ1-4 TRBV7-8 - TRBD1
CASSGRGNTEAFF TGTGCCAGCAGTGGGAGAGGGAACACTGAAGCTTTCTTT TRBJ1-1 TRBV2 - -
CASSQGGDQPQHF TGTGCCAGCAGCCAAGGGGGGGATCAGCCCCAGCATTTT TRBJ1-5 TRBV3-1/TRBV3-2 - -
CARDRQGARGYTF TGTGCCCGAGATAGACAGGGGGCGCGTGGCTACACCTTC TRBJ1-2 TRBV30 - TRBD1
CASSPFTGASFNQPQHF TGTGCCAGCTCACCATTCACAGGAGCAAGTTTTAATCAGCCCCAGCATTTT TRBJ1-5 TRBV18 - -
CASSSWTGTMNTEAFF TGTGCCAGTAGTTCCTGGACAGGAACTATGAACACTGAAGCTTTCTTT TRBJ1-1 TRBV19 - TRBD1
CASSLVRTGDSYEQYF TGCGCCAGCAGCTTGGTCCGGACAGGGGACTCCTACGAGCAGTACTTC TRBJ2-7 TRBV5-1 - TRBD1
CASMSGQGRATEAFF TGTGCCAGTATGTCGGGACAGGGGAGGGCCACTGAAGCTTTCTTT TRBJ1-1 TRBV19 once TRBD1
CASRQVNNQPQHF TGTGCCAGCAGACAGGTGAACAATCAGCCCCAGCATTTT TRBJ1-5 TRBV6-5 - -
CASSQAPISGNTIYF TGTGCCAGCAGCCAGGCACCGATCTCTGGAAACACCATATATTTT TRBJ1-3 TRBV4-2 - -
CASSRETGNTIYF TGTGCCAGCAGCCGGGAAACTGGAAACACCATATATTTT TRBJ1-3 TRBV7-9 - -
CASSEGTAGGPQHF TGCGCCAGCAGTGAGGGGACGGCCGGGGGGCCCCAGCATTTT TRBJ1-5 TRBV10-1 - -
CASTPQGGGELFF TGTGCCAGCACCCCCCAGGGTGGCGGGGAGCTGTTTTTT TRBJ2-2 TRBV12-3/TRBV12-4 few -
CASSSWRTGENTGELFF TGTGCCAGCAGCTCATGGAGGACAGGGGAGAACACCGGGGAGCTGTTTTTT TRBJ2-2 TRBV9 - TRBD1